This entry concerns a single T cell receptor (beta chain). This study enrolled people aged roughly 18 to 89 from approximately 25 US geographic areas. Membership in each cohort depended on participant-reported clinical history. Germline loops: CDR1 LNHDA, CDR2 SQIVND (reference sequence). The CDR3 sequence is 15 residues long. V was pared by 6 bases and J by 4 bases, with 16 bases between. These data come from a study of blood T cell repertoires in COVID-19. Background on the study: The analysed material was cDNA or gDNA that came from T cells, B-cell-depleted T cells, or PBMCs.

The authors' processing: Amplification of reference gene primers was used by the study to estimate nucleated cell counts. Profiled with immunoSEQ multiplex PCR; TCRdb holds only in-frame clones, not every one. That table gives V, J and clone size, and the DNA gave D and trimming. The sample has a few hundred thousand clones, roughly 89% seen once. The chain uses TRBV19 and TRBJ1-5; a weak D match, TRBD1 (6 bases). The sequence was obtained from a woman aged 25-40 years who had recovered from COVID-19. The sequenced sample consisted of PBMCs or T cells enriched from blood (not recorded which). In DNA, the CDR3 is TGTGCCAGTAGGACCATGGGGGGGGCGAATCAGCCCCAGCATTTT. Amino acid sequence: CASRTMGGANQPQHF.